The following is a T cell receptor (beta chain) sequence with its context. Its antigen is as yet unknown. This sample was taken from a study of T cell repertoires in cytomegalovirus infection. Study overall: Recently identified HLA-C-restricted and well-studied HLA-B-restricted CMV epitopes were used. Based on public TCR beta signatures, there were indications of CMV infection and of a matching HLA type. Findings and limits, study-wide: Identification of carriers of CMV plus the relevant HLA was achieved through cumulative public TCR beta family frequency. CMV-specific TCR beta clonotypes restricted by HLA-C were the ones dominating the ex vivo response.

TCRdb reprocessed the reads via MiXCR and lists one record per CDR3 protein. Among over 250,000 distinct CDR3 sequences listed, around 20% were seen once. V trimming: 5 bases; J trimming: 1 base; junction bases outside the gene matches: 8. The CDR3 has 15 residues. Germline assignment: CDR1 MNHEY and CDR2 SVGAGI. Material: cultured PBMCs, obtained from culture after CMV antigen stimulation. The V call is TRBV6-5, the J call TRBJ2-7, with 7 bases matching TRBD1. The source is a human donor in good health (CMV status not recorded). Some clones in this sample may be carry-over from other donors' samples. CDR3: CASSVLTGFSYEQYF. CDR3 sequence (DNA): TGTGCCAGCAGTGTGCTGACAGGGTTTTCCTACGAGCAGTACTTC.